This T cell receptor (beta chain) originates from a study of OX40 agonist ivuxolimab in advanced cancers. This clone was detected only a few times. Per germline, CDR1 SGHDN and CDR2 FVKESK. V lost 5 bases, J lost 7 bases, and 20 bases lay in between. This CDR3 is 15 amino acids long. Measured with immunoSEQ multiplex PCR; TCRdb has only the in-frame clones, and not every one. The sample lists about 57,000 clones, over 70% occurring once. The receptor was derived from an adult with an advanced solid tumor such as melanoma, head and neck, liver or kidney cancer. The V and J genes are TRBV14 and TRBJ1-2, with a tentative D call TRBD1 (5 bases). Material: CD4+ or CD8+ T cells sorted from blood, obtained in a trial of the OX40 agonist ivuxolimab. The CDR3 DNA reads TGTGCCAGCAGCTACGGCACCCAGGGTTTAGGTGGCTACACCTTC. Translation: CASSYGTQGLGGYTF. The whole variable domain, remainder taken from reference TRBV14 and TRBJ1-2, is EAGVTQFPSHSVIEKGQTVTLRCDPISGHDNLYWYRRVMGKEIKFLLHFVKESKQDESGMPNNRFLAERTGGTYSTLKVQPAELEDSGVYFCASSYGTQGLGGYTFGSGTRLTVV.